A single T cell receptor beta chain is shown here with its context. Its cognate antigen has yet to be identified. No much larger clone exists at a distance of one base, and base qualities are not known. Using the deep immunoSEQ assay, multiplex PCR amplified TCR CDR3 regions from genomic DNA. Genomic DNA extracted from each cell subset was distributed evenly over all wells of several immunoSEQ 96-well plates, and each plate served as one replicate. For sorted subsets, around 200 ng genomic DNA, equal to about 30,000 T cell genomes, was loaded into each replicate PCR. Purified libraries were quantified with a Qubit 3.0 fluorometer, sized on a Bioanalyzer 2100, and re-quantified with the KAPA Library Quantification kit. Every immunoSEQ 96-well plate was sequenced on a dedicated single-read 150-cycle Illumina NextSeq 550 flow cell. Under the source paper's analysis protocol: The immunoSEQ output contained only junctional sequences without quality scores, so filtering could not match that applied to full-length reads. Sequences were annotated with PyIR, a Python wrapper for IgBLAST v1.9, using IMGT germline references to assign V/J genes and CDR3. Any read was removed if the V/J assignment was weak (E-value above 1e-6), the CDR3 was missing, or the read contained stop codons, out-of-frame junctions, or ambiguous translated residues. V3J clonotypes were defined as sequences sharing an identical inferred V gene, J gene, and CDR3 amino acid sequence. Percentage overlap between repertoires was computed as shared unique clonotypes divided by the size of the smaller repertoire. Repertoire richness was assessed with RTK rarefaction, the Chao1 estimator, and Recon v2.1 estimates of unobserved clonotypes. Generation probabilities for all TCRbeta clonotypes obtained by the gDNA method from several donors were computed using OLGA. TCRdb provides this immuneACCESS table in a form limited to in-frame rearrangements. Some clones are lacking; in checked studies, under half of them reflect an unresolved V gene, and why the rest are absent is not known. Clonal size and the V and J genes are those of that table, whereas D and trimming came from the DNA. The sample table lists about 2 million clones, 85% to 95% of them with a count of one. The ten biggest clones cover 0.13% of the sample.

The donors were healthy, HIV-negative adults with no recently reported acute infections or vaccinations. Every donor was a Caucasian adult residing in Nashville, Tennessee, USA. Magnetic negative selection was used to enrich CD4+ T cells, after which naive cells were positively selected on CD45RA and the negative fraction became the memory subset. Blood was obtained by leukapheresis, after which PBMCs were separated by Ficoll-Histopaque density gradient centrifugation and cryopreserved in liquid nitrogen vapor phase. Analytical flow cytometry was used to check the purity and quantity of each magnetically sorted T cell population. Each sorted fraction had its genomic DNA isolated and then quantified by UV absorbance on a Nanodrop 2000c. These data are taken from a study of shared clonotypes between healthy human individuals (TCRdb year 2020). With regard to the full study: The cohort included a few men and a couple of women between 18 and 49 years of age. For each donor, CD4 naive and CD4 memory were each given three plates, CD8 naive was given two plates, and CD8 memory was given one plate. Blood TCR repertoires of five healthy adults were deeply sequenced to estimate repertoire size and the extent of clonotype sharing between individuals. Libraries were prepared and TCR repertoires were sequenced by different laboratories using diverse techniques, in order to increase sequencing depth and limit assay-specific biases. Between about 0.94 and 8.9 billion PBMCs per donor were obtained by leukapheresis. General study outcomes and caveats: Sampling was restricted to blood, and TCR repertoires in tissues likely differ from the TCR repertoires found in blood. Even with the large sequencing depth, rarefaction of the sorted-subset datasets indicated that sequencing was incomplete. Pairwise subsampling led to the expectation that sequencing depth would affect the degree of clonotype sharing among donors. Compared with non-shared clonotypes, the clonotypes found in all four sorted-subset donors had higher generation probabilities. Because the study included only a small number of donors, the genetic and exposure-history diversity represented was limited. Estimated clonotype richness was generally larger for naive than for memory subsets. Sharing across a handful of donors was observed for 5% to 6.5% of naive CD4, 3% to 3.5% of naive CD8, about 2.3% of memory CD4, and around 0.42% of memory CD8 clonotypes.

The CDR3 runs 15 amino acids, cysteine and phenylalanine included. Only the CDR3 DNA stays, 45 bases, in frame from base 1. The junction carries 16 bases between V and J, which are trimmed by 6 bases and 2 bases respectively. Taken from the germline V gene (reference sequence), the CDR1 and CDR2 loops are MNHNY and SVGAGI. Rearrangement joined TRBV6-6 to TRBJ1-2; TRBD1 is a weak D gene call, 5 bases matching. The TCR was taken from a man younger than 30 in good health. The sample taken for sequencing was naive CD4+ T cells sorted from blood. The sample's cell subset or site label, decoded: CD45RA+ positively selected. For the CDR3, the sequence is CASSIGQGVNYGYTF. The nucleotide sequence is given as TGTGCCAGCAGCATCGGGCAGGGCGTGAACTATGGCTACACCTTC.